The clone carrying this T cell receptor (beta chain) was detected only a few times. The CDR3 has 15 amino acids. Germline values: CDR1 LNHDA, CDR2 SQIVND (reference sequence). V trimming: 5 bases; J trimming: 6 bases; junction bases outside the gene matches: 9. For sequencing, patients were chosen who had shown expansion of CD8+CD57+ cells by flow cytometry. CDR3 and TCR beta VDJ profiling relied on genomic DNA as the template. TCRdb recomputed calls from the reads with MiXCR, one row per CDR3 protein. The sample holds approximately 300,000 distinct CDR3 sequences, roughly 61% seen once. This entry comes from a study of CD8+CD57+ T cells in acquired aplastic anemia. Study-wide context: On average, sorted CD4+ and CD8+ cells gave roughly 3 ug of DNA.

This clonotype was obtained from a human donor with aplastic anemia. The chain links TRBV19 to TRBJ2-7; 11 bases agree with TRBD1. Sequences were obtained from sorted CD4+, CD8+, or CD8+CD57+ T cells (not recorded which) from PBMCs. CDR3 nucleotides: TGTGCCAGTAGTTCCCGGACAGGGGGCTGGTTCGAGCAGTACTTC. This codes for CASSSRTGGWFEQYF.